One and the same sample provided the 26 T cell receptor beta chains below, sequenced in a study of metastatic and nonmetastatic thyroid tumors (TCRdb year 2020). The method behind the library was PCR. These reads were obtained on an Illumina HiSeq 4000. Using fastp at Q25 and MiXCR, TCRdb reprocessed the public reads and kept productive beta chains. For this sample there are some 30,000 clones; approximately 10% appear just once. Roughly a sixth of the sample is held by the ten biggest clonotypes. None of the patients had been given any treatment before thyroid surgery. Sequenced: blood. These receptors were obtained from a female donor with papillary thyroid cancer or a benign thyroid nodule (not recorded which). Some clones in this sample may be carry-over from other donors' samples.

Many counts were recorded for this clone. The V and J genes are TRBV11-2 and TRBJ1-1; 7 bases line up with TRBD1. The CDR3 length is 16 residues. J was trimmed by 1 base and V by 6 bases; bases with no gene match: 11. Per the germline V gene, CDR1 is SGHAT and CDR2 is FQNNGV. The DNA for the CDR3 is TGTGCCAGCAGTTATATGACCGGGACAGCGAACACTGAAGCTTTCTTT. Residues: CASSYMTGTANTEAFF.

A few counts support this clone. This sequence joins TRBV4-1 and TRBJ1-1; D gene uncertain. CDR1 MGHRA and CDR2 YSYEKL come from the germline V gene. Deletions cut 1 base from V and 9 bases from J, with 6 bases between. The CDR3 spans 11 residues. CDR3 DNA: TGCGCCAGCAGCCAAGGGCAGCAAGCTTTCTTT. This sequence encodes CASSQGQQAFF.

This clone showed up many times. The chain has TRBV6-2 or TRBV6-3 and TRBJ1-2; TRBD1 matches at 8 bases. J gave up 2 bases and V 0 bases, and 11 bases lay outside the gene matches. The CDR3 covers 18 residues. Germline CDR1 and CDR2: MNHEY and SVGEGT. The CDR3 protein is CASSYSATGGRSNYGYTF. In DNA form, the CDR3 reads TGTGCCAGCAGTTACTCGGCTACAGGGGGGCGGTCGAACTATGGCTACACCTTC.

In this sample, this clone turned up many times. The chain is built from TRBV6-1 and TRBJ2-2; D could derive from TRBD1 or TRBD2 (5 bases each). V dropped 6 bases and J dropped 6 bases, with 20 bases sitting between them. Germline CDR1 and CDR2: MNHNS and SASEGT. The CDR3 contains 16 residues. The CDR3 spells CASSQPDQGEAGELFF. CDR3 in DNA: TGTGCCAGCAGCCAACCCGACCAGGGAGAGGCCGGGGAGCTGTTTTTT.

As to this clone: Likely a read error: the CDR3 ends without its conserved phenylalanine or tryptophan. CDR3 in amino acids: CASSYSSRDSPDKQYI. The CDR3, as DNA: TGTGCCAGCAGTTACTCGAGCAGGGATAGCCCAGATAAGCAGTATATT. The rearrangement uses TRBV6-5 and TRBJ2-3; D may be TRBD1 (5 bases). In germline, CDR1 is MNHEY, CDR2 SVGAGI. The CDR3 length is 16 residues.

This clone turned up a few times. The chain uses TRBV20-1 and TRBJ2-1; 11 bases are shared with TRBD2. The CDR3 runs 16 residues. CDR1 is DFQATT and CDR2 is SNEGSKA in the germline V gene (reference sequence). The ends lost 6 bases at V and 1 base at J; junction bases unmatched: 8. CDR3 sequence: CSAETGTSGSYNEQFF. Written as DNA, the CDR3 is TGCAGTGCGGAGACCGGGACTAGCGGATCCTACAATGAGCAGTTCTTC.

The table lists this clone with many counts. The chain combines TRBV12-3 or TRBV12-4 with TRBJ2-5, with no clear D. V dropped 6 bases and J dropped 5 bases, with 16 bases sitting between them. The CDR3 has 14 residues. The CDR3 DNA reads as TGTGCCAGCAGCTCACCCGGACGGGCGGAGACCCAGTACTTC. Translation gives CASSSPGRAETQYF.

This clone was seen at least ten times. The chain employs TRBV28 and TRBJ1-2, with D unclear. CDR3 size: 14 residues. Germline lookup yields CDR1 MDHEN and CDR2 SYDVKM. Trimming left V 3 bases short and J 4 bases short, with 12 bases between. Here the CDR3 reads CASSFTLASYGYTF. Here the CDR3 DNA reads TGTGCCAGCAGTTTCACGTTAGCGTCCTATGGCTACACCTTC.

In its sample, this clone was seen a few times. The rearrangement uses TRBV12-3 or TRBV12-4 and TRBJ1-5; perhaps TRBD1 as D (6 bases). The CDR3 is 16 amino acids. The V gene lost 11 bases and the J gene lost 1 base, with 21 bases spanning the gap. The CDR3 coding sequence is TGTGCCTCGGGGATCGGGGGCCCAGGGAGCAATCAGCCCCAGCATTTT. Its translation: CASGIGGPGSNQPQHF.

This clone was detected many times. J is TRBJ1-6 and V is TRBV10-3, with TRBD1 matching over 7 bases. The junction had 7 bases not matched to a gene; V was cut back by 6 bases and J by 5 bases. The CDR3 covers 15 residues. Germline V gene sequence: CDR1 ENHRY, CDR2 SYGVKD. Here the CDR3 DNA reads TGTGCCATCAGGGAGACAGGGTGGGATAATTCACCCCTCCACTTT. Protein product: CAIRETGWDNSPLHF.

This clone was seen repeatedly, ten times or more. This chain links TRBV19 with TRBJ1-2; D remains unclear. V shed 2 bases and J shed 4 bases, with 11 bases lying between them. This CDR3 is built from 14 residues. From germline, CDR1 is LNHDA and CDR2 SQIVND (reference sequence). The CDR3 sequence is CASSISVGRYGYTF. As DNA, the CDR3 is TGTGCCAGTAGTATAAGTGTGGGCCGCTATGGCTACACCTTC.

This clone occurred many times. The chain links TRBV19 to TRBJ1-1; D is undetermined. V dropped 7 bases and J dropped 1 base, with 10 bases sitting between them. Per germline, CDR1 LNHDA and CDR2 SQIVND (reference sequence). CDR3 length equals 13 residues. DNA of the CDR3: TGTGCCAGTACCATTGGTGGGAACACTGAAGCTTTCTTT. This encodes CASTIGGNTEAFF.

The table lists this clone with many counts. The J gene is TRBJ2-3, the V gene TRBV24-1; D possibly corresponds to TRBD2 (6 bases). Germline CDR1 reads KGHDR; CDR2 reads SFDVKD. Deletions cut 0 bases from V and 9 bases from J, with 6 bases between. This CDR3 contains 12 residues. The CDR3 sequence is CATSDLTSTQYF. In DNA, the CDR3 is TGTGCCACCAGTGATTTGACTAGCACGCAGTATTTT.

Ten or more counts support this clone. The J gene is TRBJ2-7, the V gene TRBV19; D is possibly TRBD2 (5 bases). This CDR3 is 15 amino acids long. V was trimmed by 0 bases and J by 5 bases, leaving 14 bases between them. Looked up from germline, CDR1 is LNHDA and CDR2 is SQIVND (reference sequence). In DNA, the CDR3 is TGTGCCAGTAGTATAGAACTGGGGAGTTTCAACGAGCAGTACTTC. Translated: CASSIELGSFNEQYF.

This clone has at least ten counts. The chain employs TRBV11-3 and TRBJ1-3; D is ambiguous. The CDR3 has 12 residues. The V end was cut by 1 base, the J end by 10 bases, with 8 bases between. CDR1 SGHNT and CDR2 YENEEA come from the germline V gene. This chain's CDR3 is CASSLAESTIYF. For the CDR3, the DNA is TGTGCCAGCAGCTTAGCGGAGAGTACCATATATTTT.

This clone appeared many times. The gene calls are TRBV28 and TRBJ2-7; perhaps TRBD1 as D (6 bases). The CDR3 is made up of 13 amino acids. V was clipped by 6 bases and J by 3 bases, with 12 bases between them. Germline CDR1 reads MDHEN; CDR2 reads SYDVKM. The CDR3 nucleotides are TGTGCCAGCAGAAATGGACAGATCTACGAGCAGTACTTC. This sequence encodes CASRNGQIYEQYF.

This clone was seen many times. The chain recombines TRBV29-1 with TRBJ2-5; D uncertain. Germline lookup yields CDR1 SQVTM and CDR2 ANQGSEA. Trimming cost V 0 bases and J 5 bases, with 1 base left between them. The CDR3 has 10 residues. CDR3 region: CSVEEETQYF. CDR3 bases: TGCAGCGTTGAAGAGGAGACCCAGTACTTC.

This clone was found many times. The sample holds other DNA sequences that translate to the same CDR3. The genes are TRBV6-1 and TRBJ1-6; TRBD1 might be the D (6 bases). The germline V gene has CDR1 MNHNS and CDR2 SASEGT. Trimming left V 5 bases short and J 6 bases short, with 8 bases between. This CDR3 is built from 13 residues. CDR3 DNA: TGTGCCAGCAGTCGGGGGCTTAATTCACCCCTCCACTTT. This translates into CASSRGLNSPLHF.

This rearrangement joins TRBV9 to TRBJ2-3; the D gene is possibly TRBD2 (5 bases). The germline CDR1 and CDR2 sequences are SGDLS and YYNGEE. The CDR3 has 14 amino acids. V was pared by 3 bases and J by 4 bases, with 12 bases between. CDR3 loop: CASSARGNSDTQYF. DNA of the CDR3: TGTGCCAGCAGCGCTCGGGGAAACTCAGATACGCAGTATTTT.

This clone was counted a few times. This chain links TRBV5-4 with TRBJ2-2, with 9 bases fitting TRBD2. V shed 0 bases and J 1 base; nucleotides not matched to a gene: 7. Germline V CDR1 and CDR2: SGHNT, YYREEE (reference sequence). This CDR3 contains 18 residues. CDR3 nucleotide sequence: TGTGCCAGCAGCTTGGGACTACTAGCGGGCGAGAACACCGGGGAGCTGTTTTTT. As protein: CASSLGLLAGENTGELFF.

Many counts were recorded for this clone. This chain uses TRBV10-2 with TRBJ1-5; D is ambiguous. Trimming left V 4 bases short and J 7 bases short, with 11 bases between. The CDR3 covers 13 residues. CDR1 and CDR2 from the germline V gene are WSHSY and SAAADI. DNA of the CDR3: TGCGCCAGCAGTGCACTCGGAGGGCAGCCCCAGCATTTT. It is translated as CASSALGGQPQHF.

This clone was picked up many times. This chain uses TRBV4-2 with TRBJ2-5; D call uncertain. CDR3 size: 16 residues. V lost 6 bases and J lost 0, with 17 bases in between. The germline V gene encodes CDR1 LGHNA and CDR2 YNFKEQ. The CDR3 nucleotides read TGTGCCAGCAGTCGGACGGCCCCCTCGTACCAAGAGACCCAGTACTTC. Its translation is CASSRTAPSYQETQYF.

This clone was observed at least ten times. The chain joins TRBV24-1 to TRBJ2-5; possibly TRBD1 or TRBD2 for D (6 bases each). Deletions cut 6 bases from V and 5 bases from J, with 12 bases between. The CDR3 consists of 13 residues. Germline CDR1 is KGHDR and CDR2 is SFDVKD. CDR3 residues: CATSIRGLETQYF. In nucleotides, the CDR3 is TGTGCCACCAGTATACGGGGGCTCGAGACCCAGTACTTC.

This clone has ten or more counts. The rearrangement links TRBV11-2 to TRBJ2-3, with 7 bases aligning to TRBD2. Germline V gene sequence: CDR1 SGHAT, CDR2 FQNNGV. This CDR3 has 16 residues. The junction had 14 bases not matched to a gene; V was cut back by 6 bases and J by 5 bases. In DNA form, the CDR3 reads TGTGCCAGCAGGGATCAGGCGGGAGCTTGGTTAGATACGCAGTATTTT. Translation: CASRDQAGAWLDTQYF.

This clone showed up many times. The CDR3: CATSEREGTEAFF. The CDR3 region has the DNA TGTGCCACCAGTGAAAGGGAGGGCACTGAAGCTTTCTTT. V gene TRBV24-1 combines with J gene TRBJ1-1; D uncertain. Germline V CDR1 and CDR2: KGHDR, SFDVKD. This CDR3 contains 13 residues. Trimming left V 4 bases short and J 4 bases short, with 9 bases between.

The chain links TRBV4-2 to TRBJ2-6; D call uncertain. The length of the CDR3 is 18 residues. Trimming removed 0 bases at V and 0 bases at J, with 12 bases between. Germline-derived CDR1 and CDR2 are LGHNA and YNFKEQ. In nucleotides, the CDR3 is TGTGCCAGCAGCCAAGAACTCCTGTGGAACTCTGGGGCCAACGTCCTGACTTTC. Protein: CASSQELLWNSGANVLTF.